This record covers a single T cell receptor (beta chain). Its antigen is not identified. The data were taken from a study of a mutant IDH1 vaccine in newly diagnosed glioma. Generated by immunoSEQ multiplex PCR, the TCRdb table keeps only in-frame clones and is missing some. The repertoire holds fewer than 90,000 clones, with roughly 84% as singletons. The time point is: week 35, safety follow-up. Doses consisted of 300 ug of mutant IDH1 20-mer peptide each, paired with topical imiquimod. Each patient was administered eight vaccinations, scheduled in weeks 1, 3, 5, 7, 11, 15, 19 and 23. Specimen: PBMCs, collected from a glioma patient whose treatment included an IDH1 peptide vaccine. This TCR derives from a man aged 18 to 29 with glioma.

CDR3 nucleotides: TGTGCCAGCAGTTTACGGGGAGACAGGTTGGCGTATTTT. Amino acids: CASSLRGDRLAYF. The V call is TRBV6-6, the J call TRBJ2-3; a possible D gene is TRBD1 (6 bases). Germline loops: CDR1 MNHNY, CDR2 SVGAGI (reference sequence). V was pared by 4 bases and J by 14 bases, with 19 bases between. This CDR3 contains 13 residues.